The subject of this entry is one T cell receptor (beta chain). TCRdb's table, derived via immunoSEQ multiplex PCR, lists solely in-frame clones and lacks some. The repertoire has 200,000 to 250,000 clones, 80% of them found once; the top ten carry 5.5%. This sample is part of a study of blood T cell repertoires in COVID-19. Study-wide context: Acute and convalescent COVID-19 specimens originated in the United States, Italy and Spain. PBMCs, B-cell-depleted T cells, or T cells provided the cDNA or gDNA that made up the material.

Between the trimmed V and J ends, which lost 2 bases and 7 bases, there was a span of 8 bases. Germline V gene lookup returns CDR1 GTSNPN and CDR2 SVGIG (reference sequence). This CDR3 is built from 12 residues. Sequencing used peripheral blood. This TCR derives from a woman in her seventies with acute or convalescent COVID-19. The chain has TRBV30 and TRBJ1-4; D unclear. CDR3 residues: CAWSSRPEKLFF. Written as DNA, the CDR3 is TGTGCCTGGAGTTCGCGTCCTGAAAAACTGTTTTTT.